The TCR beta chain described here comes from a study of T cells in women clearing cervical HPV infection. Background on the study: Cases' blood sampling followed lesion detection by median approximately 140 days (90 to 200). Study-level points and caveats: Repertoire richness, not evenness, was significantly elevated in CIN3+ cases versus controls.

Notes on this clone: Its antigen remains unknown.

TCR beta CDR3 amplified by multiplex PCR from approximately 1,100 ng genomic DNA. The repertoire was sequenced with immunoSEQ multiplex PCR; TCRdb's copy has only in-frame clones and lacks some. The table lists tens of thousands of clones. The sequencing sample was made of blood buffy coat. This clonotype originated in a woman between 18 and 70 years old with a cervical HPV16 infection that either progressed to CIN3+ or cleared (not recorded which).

The CDR3: CASSELFQGTGELFF. The CDR3 bases that were read are TGTGCCAGCAGTGAATTGTTTCAGGGGACCGGGGAG. The rearrangement links TRBV25-1 to TRBJ2-2; D might be TRBD1 (6 bases). The read terminates 3 residues before the CDR3 end, so the remaining end is supplied by the germline J gene. The germline V gene has CDR1 MGHDK and CDR2 SYGVNS. V gave up 1 base and J gave up 5 bases, with 11 bases separating them. The CDR3 is 15 amino acids.